This T cell receptor (beta chain) appears in the sequencing data of a study of regulatory T cells in long-lasting Graves disease. Ten or more counts support this clonotype. HTBI primers from iRepertoire and Arm-PCR of CDR3 regions yielded the TCR beta libraries. Authors' analysis steps: Across all samples, just over 60 TRBV segments and around 15 TRBJ segments were identified. TCRdb re-analysed the multiplex PCR reads in MiXCR, keeping a single row per CDR3 protein. TCRdb's processing, not the authors' own work, is the source of the V and J calls. The table records 300,000 to 500,000 distinct CDR3 sequences, roughly 20% of them present only once. The CDR3 spans 13 residues. With 0 bases removed from V and 6 bases from J, the gap between germline ends came to 8 bases. The V gene's germline CDR1 is LGHNA and CDR2 YNFKEQ. The time point is: persistent/refractory GD, antithyroid drugs over 5 years with positive TRAb. The TCR library was prepared using RNA isolated from PBMCs.

This clonotype was sampled from a female donor with Graves disease. The chain recombines TRBV4-2 with TRBJ2-5; D not resolved. Sequenced here: peripheral blood mononuclear cells (PBMCs), sampled when the disease was refractory, from a patient treated with antithyroid drugs. The CDR3 spells CASSQESGQTQYF. The CDR3 DNA reads TGTGCCAGCAGCCAAGAATCAGGACAGACCCAGTACTTC.